This TCR beta chain was recovered during a study of tumor-infiltrating lymphocytes in primary liver carcinoma. The CDR3 sequence is 14 residues long. The J segment lost 3 bases and the V segment lost 7 bases, leaving 7 bases of the junction unmatched. Germline CDR1 reads LNHDA; CDR2 reads SQIVND (reference sequence). There are a few counts of this clonotype. Antigen: not known. Making TCR beta cDNA involved approximately 510 ng total RNA and a constant-region primer. Library construction for TCR beta comprised three nested multiplex PCR rounds performed with slightly modified ARM-PCR. Primers for the first two PCR rounds were TRBV1-TRBV30 forward primers and a C-beta reverse primer (roughly 9 cycles per round). Each CDR3 protein gets one entry after TCRdb re-called the multiplex PCR reads with MiXCR. Among about 99,000 distinct CDR3 sequences, almost 70% were seen once, and the ten largest hold roughly 10%.

From unsorted bulk tissue weighing roughly 19-34 mg, DNA and RNA were co-extracted. Patients underwent resection of primary liver carcinoma. General study results and limits: About 8-25% of top clones, no more, were shared by all five regions.

This receptor was taken from a woman aged 55 to 70 with primary liver carcinoma and hepatitis B virus infection. The sample taken for sequencing was liver tumor tissue from sampling region 5. Subset of the sample: tumor region T5, tumor centre. The chain has TRBV19 and TRBJ2-5; 8 nucleotides line up with TRBD1. CDR3: CASKVQGGEETQYF. CDR3 sequence (DNA): TGTGCCAGTAAAGTACAGGGGGGAGAAGAGACCCAGTACTTC.